What follows are 19 T cell receptor beta chains derived from one specimen sequenced in a study of T-cell reconstitution after alpha-beta-depleted transplantation in children. It was with unique molecular identifiers that the TCRbeta library was prepared. TCRdb processed the PCR reads anew with MiXCR; each CDR3 protein has one entry. In the table there are about 170,000 distinct CDR3 sequences, 8.5% to 14% of which are singletons. Sequenced material: PBMCs, taken before TCRalphabeta/CD19-depleted stem cell transplant. Receptor source: a boy under 10 years old with acute myeloid leukemia, due to receive a stem cell transplant.

This clonotype appeared many times. The V gene is TRBV4-1, the J gene TRBJ2-3; D remains ambiguous. CDR3 length: 12 amino acids. Germline V lookup: CDR1 MGHRA, CDR2 YSYEKL. V shed 4 bases and J shed 3 bases, with 5 bases lying between them. The CDR3 DNA reads as TGCGCCAGCAGCCCGACAACAGATACGCAGTATTTT. This gives the protein CASSPTTDTQYF.

There are many counts of this clonotype. This chain links TRBV15 with TRBJ2-7; TRBD1 aligns across 7 bases. The trim removed 2 bases at V and 3 bases at J, leaving 1 base unmatched. CDR1 is LNHNV and CDR2 is YYDKDF in the germline V gene (reference sequence). The CDR3 loop spans 13 amino acids. CDR3 residues: CATSRRQGYEQYV. The CDR3 DNA sequence: TGTGCCACCAGCAGAAGACAGGGCTACGAGCAGTACGTC.

The sample holds many counts of this clonotype. In DNA, the CDR3 is TGTGCCAGCAGTTTAGGTCCTAGCGGGGGCGAAAACATTCAGTACTTC. Translated, it gives CASSLGPSGGENIQYF. V and J are TRBV27 and TRBJ2-4; 10 nucleotides agree with TRBD2. Trimming removed 2 bases from V and 5 bases from J; junction bases left unmatched: 6. The CDR3 sequence is 16 residues long. The germline V gene encodes CDR1 MNHEY and CDR2 SMNVEV (reference sequence).

This clonotype was picked up many times. This sequence joins TRBV6-6 and TRBJ1-6; D perhaps matches TRBD1 (5 bases). Germline values: CDR1 MNHNY, CDR2 SVGAGI (reference sequence). V was shortened by 6 bases and J by 10 bases, with 10 bases between the two germline ends. The CDR3 extends over 12 amino acids. The CDR3 loop is CASRGAGSPLHF. The CDR3 DNA follows: TGTGCCAGCAGAGGGGCTGGGTCACCCCTCCACTTT.

This clonotype has a count of ten or more. The chain links TRBV5-1 to TRBJ2-3; possible D gene TRBD1, 6 bases. Germline values: CDR1 SGHRS, CDR2 YFSETQ. CDR3 length: 13 amino acids. V was clipped by 3 bases and J by 4 bases, with 9 bases between them. CDR3: CASSSGVADTQYF. The DNA of the CDR3 is TGCGCCAGCAGCTCAGGGGTCGCAGATACGCAGTATTTT.

For this clonotype: Sequence at one end of the junction differs from germline and may be a read error. The gene calls are TRBV20-1 and TRBJ2-1; 14 nucleotides line up with TRBD2. CDR3 length equals 17 residues. CDR1 is DFQATT, CDR2 SNEGSKA, per germline (reference sequence). The CDR3, as DNA: TGCTGTGCGCCGACTAGCGGGGGGGCCGGAGGGTACAATGAGCAGTTCTTC. It specifies CCAPTSGGAGGYNEQFF.

The sample holds many counts of this clonotype. V and J are TRBV5-1 and TRBJ1-2; D is ambiguous. The CDR3 totals 14 residues. V gave up 1 base and J gave up 0 bases, with 7 bases separating them. Germline CDR1 and CDR2: SGHRS and YFSETQ. CDR3 bases: TGCGCCAGCAGCTTGCGCAGCGCTAACTATGGCTACACCTTC. The encoded protein is CASSLRSANYGYTF.

This clonotype was found many times. The CDR3 sequence is CASSYLLIRAEPQHF. CDR3 nucleotide sequence: TGTGCCAGCAGTTACCTCCTCATCAGGGCTGAGCCCCAGCATTTT. The chain has TRBV6-2 or TRBV6-3 and TRBJ1-5, with D tentatively TRBD1 (5 bases). V was pared by 2 bases and J by 8 bases, with 16 bases between. Germline lookup yields CDR1 MNHEY and CDR2 SVGEGT. The CDR3 has 15 residues.

Ten or more counts support this clonotype. The CDR3 DNA reads as TGTGCCAGCAGTTCTGGGACTAGCAAGGATACGCAGTATTTT. Residues: CASSSGTSKDTQYF. The genes are TRBV28 and TRBJ2-3; 9 bases agree with TRBD2. The germline gives CDR1 MDHEN, CDR2 SYDVKM. The CDR3 has 14 residues. The ends lost 4 bases at V and 6 bases at J; junction bases unmatched: 5.

This clonotype has at least ten counts. This rearrangement joins TRBV20-1 to TRBJ2-1; 11 bases fit TRBD2. CDR3 size: 19 residues. V shed 0 bases, J shed 3 bases, and the junction held 13 bases outside the gene matches. CDR1 is DFQATT and CDR2 is SNEGSKA in the germline V gene (reference sequence). The CDR3 here is CSARDRGLAGGTYYNEQFF. For the CDR3, the DNA is TGCAGTGCTAGAGATCGGGGGCTAGCGGGGGGAACATACTACAATGAGCAGTTCTTC.

The sample holds many counts of this clonotype. The chain uses TRBV4-2 and TRBJ2-2, with 7 bases identical to TRBD2. Germline V gene sequence: CDR1 LGHNA, CDR2 YNFKEQ. CDR3 length: 18 amino acids. V shed 0 bases, J shed 5 bases, and the junction held 12 bases outside the gene matches. CDR3 region: CASSQETGLAERTGELFF. CDR3 DNA: TGTGCCAGCAGCCAAGAAACGGGGCTAGCGGAGAGGACCGGGGAGCTGTTTTTT.

This clonotype was observed many times. The rearrangement uses TRBV12-3 or TRBV12-4 and TRBJ1-2; TRBD1 matches 7 bases. The trim removed 6 bases at V and 5 bases at J, leaving 3 bases unmatched. The CDR3 loop spans 12 amino acids. The CDR3 DNA reads as TGTGCCAGCAGCGAACAGGGGTATGGCTACACCTTC. The encoded protein is CASSEQGYGYTF.

This clonotype was seen only a few times. The CDR3 is CASSFARRDTQYF. DNA for the CDR3: TGTGCCAGCAGCTTCGCTAGGAGGGATACGCAGTATTTT. The chain recombines TRBV7-3 with TRBJ2-3, with D possibly TRBD2 on 5 matching bases. Per the germline V gene, CDR1 is SGHTA and CDR2 is FQGTGA. V shed 3 bases and J shed 6 bases, with 10 bases lying between them. The CDR3 runs to 13 residues.

This clonotype was detected many times. The chain links TRBV28 to TRBJ1-2, with a tentative D call TRBD1 (5 bases). The germline V gene has CDR1 MDHEN and CDR2 SYDVKM. Trimming left V 2 bases short and J 3 bases short, with 19 bases between. The CDR3 length is 17 residues. The CDR3 here is CASSLVGGPSGHYGYTF. In DNA, the CDR3 is TGTGCCAGCAGTTTAGTGGGGGGACCTTCGGGGCACTATGGCTACACCTTC.

V gene TRBV14 combines with J gene TRBJ2-5, with D tentatively TRBD2 (5 bases). In germline, CDR1 is SGHDN, CDR2 FVKESK. This CDR3 is 13 amino acids long. Trimming cost V 6 bases and J 1 base, with 9 bases left between them. The CDR3 DNA follows: TGTGCCAGCAGTCGGCGGGTCCAAGAGACCCAGTACTTC. Amino acid sequence: CASSRRVQETQYF.

This clonotype has a count of ten or more. V and J are TRBV12-3 or TRBV12-4 and TRBJ2-4; possible D gene TRBD2, 6 bases. The CDR3 runs to 12 residues. The ends were cut back, 5 bases at V and 9 bases at J, with 11 bases in the middle. The CDR3 bases are TGTGCCAGCAGTCAGGGAGCGGGCATTCAGTACTTC. It yields the protein CASSQGAGIQYF.

V and J are TRBV3-1 and TRBJ2-7; the match to TRBD2 covers 11 bases. The germline V gene encodes CDR1 LGHDT and CDR2 YNNKEL (reference sequence). This CDR3 contains 15 residues. The trim removed 11 bases at V and 3 bases at J, leaving 12 bases unmatched. CDR3 coding DNA: TGTGCCTCCTGCCCCGGACTAGCGGGCCTCTACGAGCAGTACTTC. Amino acid sequence: CASCPGLAGLYEQYF.

At least ten counts were recorded for this clonotype. V gene TRBV6-5 combines with J gene TRBJ2-1, with 10 nucleotides matching TRBD2. Germline V gene sequence: CDR1 MNHEY, CDR2 SVGAGI. There are 17 residues in the CDR3. V lost 0 bases, J lost 12 bases, and 14 bases stayed unmatched. The CDR3 bases are TGTGCCAGCAGTTACTCAGCTAGCGGGAGAGGTTTAAACTGGCAGTTCTTC. Its protein is CASSYSASGRGLNWQFF.

This clonotype was seen repeatedly, ten times or more. The CDR3 DNA sequence: TGTGCCAGCTCATGCCTAGATGGCTACACCTTC. It translates to CASSCLDGYTF. This sequence joins TRBV18 and TRBJ1-2; D not certain. V gave up 5 bases and J gave up 6 bases, with 7 bases separating them. Germline CDR1 is KGHSH and CDR2 is LQKENI. The CDR3 extends over 11 amino acids.